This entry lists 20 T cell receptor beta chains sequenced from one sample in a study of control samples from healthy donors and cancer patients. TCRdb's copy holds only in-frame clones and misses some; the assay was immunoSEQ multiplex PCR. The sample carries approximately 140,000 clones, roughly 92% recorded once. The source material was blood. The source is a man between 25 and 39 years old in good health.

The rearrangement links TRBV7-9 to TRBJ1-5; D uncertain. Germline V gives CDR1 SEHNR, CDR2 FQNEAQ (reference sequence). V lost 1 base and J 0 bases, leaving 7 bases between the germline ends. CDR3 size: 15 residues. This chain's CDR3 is CASSLGTASNQPQHF. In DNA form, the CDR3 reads TGTGCCAGCAGCTTAGGTACGGCTAGCAATCAGCCCCAGCATTTT.

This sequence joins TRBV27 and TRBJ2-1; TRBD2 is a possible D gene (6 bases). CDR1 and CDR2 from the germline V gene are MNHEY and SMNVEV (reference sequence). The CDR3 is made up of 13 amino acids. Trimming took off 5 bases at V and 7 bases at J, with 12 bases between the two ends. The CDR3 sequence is CASSPHRGNEQFF. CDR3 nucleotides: TGTGCCAGCAGTCCCCACCGGGGGAATGAGCAGTTCTTC.

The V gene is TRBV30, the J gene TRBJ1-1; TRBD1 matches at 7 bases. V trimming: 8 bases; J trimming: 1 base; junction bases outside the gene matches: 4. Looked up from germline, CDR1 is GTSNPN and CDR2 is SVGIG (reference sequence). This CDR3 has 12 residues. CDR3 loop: CAVQGSNTEAFF. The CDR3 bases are TGTGCCGTACAGGGGTCGAACACTGAAGCTTTCTTT.

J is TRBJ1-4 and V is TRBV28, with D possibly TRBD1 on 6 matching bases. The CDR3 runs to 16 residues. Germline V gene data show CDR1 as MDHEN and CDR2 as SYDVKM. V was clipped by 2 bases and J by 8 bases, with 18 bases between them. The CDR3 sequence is CASSLARQVLGEKLFF. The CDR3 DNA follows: TGTGCCAGCAGTTTAGCCCGACAGGTTCTTGGGGAAAAACTGTTTTTT.

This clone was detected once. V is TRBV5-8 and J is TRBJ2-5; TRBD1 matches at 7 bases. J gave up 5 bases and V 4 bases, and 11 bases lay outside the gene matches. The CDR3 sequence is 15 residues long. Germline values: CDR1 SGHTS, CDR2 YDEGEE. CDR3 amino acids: CASSAEKTGFETQYF. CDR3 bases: TGTGCCAGCAGCGCGGAGAAGACAGGGTTTGAGACCCAGTACTTC.

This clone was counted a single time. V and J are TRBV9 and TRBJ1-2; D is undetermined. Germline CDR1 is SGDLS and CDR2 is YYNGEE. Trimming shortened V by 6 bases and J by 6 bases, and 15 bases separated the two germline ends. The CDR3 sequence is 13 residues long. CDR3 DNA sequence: TGTGCCAGCACCCCCTGGGGAGTAGATGGCTACACCTTC. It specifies CASTPWGVDGYTF.

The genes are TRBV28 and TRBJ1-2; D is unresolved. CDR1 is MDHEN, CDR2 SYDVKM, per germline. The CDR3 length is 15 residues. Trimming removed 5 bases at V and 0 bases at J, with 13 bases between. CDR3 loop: CASSPGTPANYGYTF. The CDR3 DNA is TGTGCCAGCAGTCCCGGTACTCCAGCTAACTATGGCTACACCTTC.

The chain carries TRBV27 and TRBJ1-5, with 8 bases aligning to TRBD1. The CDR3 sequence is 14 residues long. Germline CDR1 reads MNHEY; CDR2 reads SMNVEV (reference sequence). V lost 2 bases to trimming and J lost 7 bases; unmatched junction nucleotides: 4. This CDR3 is CASSLLQGAQPQHF. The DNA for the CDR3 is TGTGCCAGCAGTTTACTGCAGGGGGCCCAGCCCCAGCATTTT.

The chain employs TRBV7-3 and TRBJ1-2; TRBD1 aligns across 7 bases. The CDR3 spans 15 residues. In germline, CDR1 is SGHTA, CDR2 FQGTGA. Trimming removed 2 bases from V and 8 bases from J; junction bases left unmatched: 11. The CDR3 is CASSLDSTGSRGYTF. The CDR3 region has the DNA TGTGCCAGCAGCTTAGATTCGACAGGGTCGCGGGGCTACACCTTC.

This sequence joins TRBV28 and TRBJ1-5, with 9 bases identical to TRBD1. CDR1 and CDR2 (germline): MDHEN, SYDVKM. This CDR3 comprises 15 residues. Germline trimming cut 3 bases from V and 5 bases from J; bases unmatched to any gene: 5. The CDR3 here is CASSLATGGYQPQHF. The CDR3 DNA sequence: TGTGCCAGCAGTTTGGCGACAGGGGGTTATCAGCCCCAGCATTTT.

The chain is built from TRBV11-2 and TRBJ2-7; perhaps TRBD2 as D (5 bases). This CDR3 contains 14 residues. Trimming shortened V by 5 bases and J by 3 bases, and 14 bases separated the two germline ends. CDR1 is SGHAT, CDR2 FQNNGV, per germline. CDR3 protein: CASSPLRDLYEQYF. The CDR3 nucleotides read TGTGCCAGCAGCCCCCTCCGGGATCTCTACGAGCAGTACTTC.

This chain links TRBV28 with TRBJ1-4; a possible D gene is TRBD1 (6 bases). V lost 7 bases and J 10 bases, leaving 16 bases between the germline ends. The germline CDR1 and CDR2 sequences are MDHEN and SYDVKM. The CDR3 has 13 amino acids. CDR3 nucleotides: TGTGCCAGCAACCAAGGGGGTTCCGGAAAACTGTTTTTT. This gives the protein CASNQGGSGKLFF. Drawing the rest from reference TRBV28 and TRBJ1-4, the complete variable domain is DVKVTQSSRYLVKRTGEKVFLECVQDMDHENMFWYRQDPGLGLRLIYFSYDVKMKEKGDIPEGYSVSREKKERFSLILESASTNQTSMYLCASNQGGSGKLFFGSGTQLSVL.

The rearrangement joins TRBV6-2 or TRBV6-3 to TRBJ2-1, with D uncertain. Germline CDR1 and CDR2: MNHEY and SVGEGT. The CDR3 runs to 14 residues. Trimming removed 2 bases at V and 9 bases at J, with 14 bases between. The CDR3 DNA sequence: TGTGCCAGCAGTTACCGGACCCAACGATTTGAGCAGTTCTTC. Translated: CASSYRTQRFEQFF.

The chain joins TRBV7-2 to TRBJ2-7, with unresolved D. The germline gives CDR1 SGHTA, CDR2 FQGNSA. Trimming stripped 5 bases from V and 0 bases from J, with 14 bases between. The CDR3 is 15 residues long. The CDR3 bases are TGTGCCAGCAGCGTAATGGGCCTAGTCTCCTACGAGCAGTACTTC. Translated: CASSVMGLVSYEQYF.

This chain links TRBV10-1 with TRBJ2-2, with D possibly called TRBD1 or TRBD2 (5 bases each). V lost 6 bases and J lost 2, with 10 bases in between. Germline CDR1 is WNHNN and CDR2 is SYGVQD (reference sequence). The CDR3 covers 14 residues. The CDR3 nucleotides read TGCGCCAGCAGGTCGGGACCAAACACCGGGGAGCTGTTTTTT. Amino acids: CASRSGPNTGELFF.

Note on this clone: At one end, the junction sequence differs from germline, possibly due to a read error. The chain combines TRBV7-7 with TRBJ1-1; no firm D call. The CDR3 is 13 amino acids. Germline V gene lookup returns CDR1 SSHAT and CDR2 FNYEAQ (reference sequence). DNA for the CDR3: TGTGCTAGCAGCCACGGAGTTAACACTGAAGCTTTCTTT. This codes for CASSHGVNTEAFF.

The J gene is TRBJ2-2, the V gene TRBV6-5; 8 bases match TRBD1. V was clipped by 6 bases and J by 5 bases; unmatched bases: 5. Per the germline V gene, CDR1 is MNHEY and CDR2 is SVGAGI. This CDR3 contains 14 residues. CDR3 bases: TGTGCCAGCAGAGGACAGGGCCTGACCGGGGAGCTGTTTTTT. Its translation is CASRGQGLTGELFF.

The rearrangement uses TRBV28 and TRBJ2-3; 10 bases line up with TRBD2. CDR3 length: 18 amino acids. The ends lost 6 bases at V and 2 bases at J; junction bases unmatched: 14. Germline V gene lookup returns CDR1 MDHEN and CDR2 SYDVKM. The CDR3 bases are TGTGCCAGCAGCACTTTGATTCTAGCGGGAGACACCACAGATACGCAGTATTTT. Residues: CASSTLILAGDTTDTQYF. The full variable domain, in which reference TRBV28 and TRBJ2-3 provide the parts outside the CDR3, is DVKVTQSSRYLVKRTGEKVFLECVQDMDHENMFWYRQDPGLGLRLIYFSYDVKMKEKGDIPEGYSVSREKKERFSLILESASTNQTSMYLCASSTLILAGDTTDTQYFGPGTRLTVL.

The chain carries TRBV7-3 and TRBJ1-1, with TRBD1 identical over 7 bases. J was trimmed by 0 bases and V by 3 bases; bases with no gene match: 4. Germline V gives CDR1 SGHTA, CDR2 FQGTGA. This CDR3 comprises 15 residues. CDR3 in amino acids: CASSLEGAMNTEAFF. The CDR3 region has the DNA TGTGCCAGCAGCTTGGAGGGGGCGATGAACACTGAAGCTTTCTTT.

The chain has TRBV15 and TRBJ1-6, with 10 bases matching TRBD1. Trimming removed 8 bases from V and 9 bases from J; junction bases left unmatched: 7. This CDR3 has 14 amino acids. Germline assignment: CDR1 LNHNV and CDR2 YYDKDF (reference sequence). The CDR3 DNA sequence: TGTGCCACCTCCGGGACAGGGGATTTTTCACCCCTCCACTTT. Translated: CATSGTGDFSPLHF.